The rows below give T cell receptor beta chains drawn from one sample of a study of T cells in Graves' hyperthyroidism and ophthalmopathy. TCRdb recomputed calls from the multiplex PCR reads with MiXCR, one row per CDR3 protein. Among roughly 330,000 distinct CDR3 sequences listed, over 15% were seen once. Specimen: blood. The receptors were gathered from a man aged 25-40 years with Graves' hyperthyroidism. Each CDR3 is given with its conserved first and last residue. Each record gives: clone size, D gene, V gene, J gene, CDR3 DNA, CDR3 protein. A D gene is named only where the DNA matches it firmly. Clone sizes are given selectively: once, few, many, or a class where the clone is expanded.

many	-	TRBV7-3	TRBJ2-1	TGTGCCAGCAGCTTAACCTCCGGAGGGAATGAGCAGTTCTTC	CASSLTSGGNEQFF
many	-	TRBV5-6	TRBJ2-1	TGTGCCAGCAGCTTCGGACACTATCCCAACAATGAGCAGTTCTTC	CASSFGHYPNNEQFF
many	-	TRBV28	TRBJ2-1	TGTGCCAGCAGCCCCCCCCGGGGTCGAGGCGATGAGCAGTTCTTC	CASSPPRGRGDEQFF
few	-	TRBV28	TRBJ2-2	TGTGCCAGCAGTTCAAACCCTACAAGACCCGGGGAGCTGTTTTTT	CASSSNPTRPGELFF
few	TRBD2	TRBV29-1	TRBJ2-7	TGCAGCGTTGCTGGACTAGCGGGACCTTACGAGCAGTACTTC	CSVAGLAGPYEQYF
-	-	TRBV18	TRBJ1-2	TGTGCCAGCTCACCCCCGGACGGGCCTAACTATGGCTACACCTTC	CASSPPDGPNYGYTF
-	-	TRBV30	TRBJ2-7	TGTGCCTGGGGGGCCGGCTACGAGCAGTACTTC	CAWGAGYEQYF
many	-	TRBV28	TRBJ1-2	TGTGCCAGCAGTCGAGGGTCTCAGACGGGCTACACCTTC	CASSRGSQTGYTF
few	TRBD1	TRBV6-1	TRBJ2-4	TGTGCCAGCACCAAACAGGGGGCGGTTAACATTCAGTACTTC	CASTKQGAVNIQYF
many	-	TRBV20-1	TRBJ2-4	TGCAGTACAGCCCCCCCTGGGAACATTCAGTACTTC	CSTAPPGNIQYF
many	-	TRBV12-3/TRBV12-4	TRBJ2-1	TGTGCCAGTTCGGTGGGGGATGAGCAGTTCTTC	CASSVGDEQFF
-	TRBD2	TRBV6-1	TRBJ2-1	TGTGCCAGCAGTTCGTTAGCGGGAGGAAGCTACAATGAGCAGTTCTTC	CASSSLAGGSYNEQFF
many	-	TRBV27	TRBJ1-5	TGTGCCAGCAGTTTGGTTGGGGGGCAGCCCCAGCATTTT	CASSLVGGQPQHF
many	-	TRBV18	TRBJ2-1	TGTGCCAGCTCACCACGGTCTGGATCTGAGCAGTTCTTC	CASSPRSGSEQFF
few	-	TRBV19	TRBJ1-2	TGTGCCAGTAGTACGAGGGGTGGCTACACCTTC	CASSTRGGYTF
many	TRBD1	TRBV10-1	TRBJ2-5	TGCGCCAGCAGCAGGGGGATTATGGAGACCCAGTACTTC	CASSRGIMETQYF
-	-	TRBV4-1	TRBJ2-3	TGCGCCAGCAGCCAAGATTCCTATACGCAGTATTTT	CASSQDSYTQYF
many	-	TRBV2	TRBJ2-4	TGTGCCAGCAGTGAAGAGGGGGACCTGAACATTCAGTACTTC	CASSEEGDLNIQYF
many	-	TRBV12-3/TRBV12-4	TRBJ1-1	TGTGCCAGCAGTTCTGCGAACACTGAAGCTTTCTTT	CASSSANTEAFF
many	-	TRBV28	TRBJ2-5	TGTGCCAGCAGTCAAATCGGGACTTTCGAAGAGACCCAGTACTTC	CASSQIGTFEETQYF
-	-	TRBV28	TRBJ2-3	TGTGCCAGCAGCCCGCCCAGACTCCCCACAGATACGCAGTATTTT	CASSPPRLPTDTQYF
many	-	TRBV5-1	TRBJ2-7	TGCGCCAGCAGCTTGGCAGGCTTCTACGAGCAGTACTTC	CASSLAGFYEQYF
many	-	TRBV12-3/TRBV12-4	TRBJ2-1	TGTGCCAGCAGTTTGGTCCCAGGGCTCAATGAGCAGTTCTTC	CASSLVPGLNEQFF
many	-	TRBV24-1	TRBJ2-7	TGTGCCACCAGTGATCGGGACGGGGTCTACGAGCAGTACTTC	CATSDRDGVYEQYF
many	-	TRBV19	TRBJ2-7	TGTGCCAGTAGCGTTCACGCAGGCTACGAGCAGTACTTC	CASSVHAGYEQYF
few	TRBD2	TRBV7-9	TRBJ2-1	TGTGCCAGCAGCTTTGGCGGGAGAAAAGCTGACAATGAGCAGTTCTTC	CASSFGGRKADNEQFF
few	TRBD1	TRBV30	TRBJ2-7	TGTGCCTGGAGACTGCCCGGGACAGGGATTGGCGAGCAGTACTTC	CAWRLPGTGIGEQYF
many	TRBD1	TRBV2	TRBJ1-4	TGTGCCATTGCGGACAGGGGAGGAGAAAAACTGTTTTTT	CAIADRGGEKLFF
-	-	TRBV10-3	TRBJ2-7	TGTGCCATCAGCCCGGACACGTCCATTTACGAGCAGTACTTC	CAISPDTSIYEQYF
-	-	TRBV5-4	TRBJ1-4	TGTGCCAGCGGGGTTGGGACGAATGAAAAACTGTTTTTT	CASGVGTNEKLFF
-	-	TRBV15	TRBJ2-3	TGTGCCACCAGCAGGGAACTAGCAGCGAGCACAGATACGCAGTATTTT	CATSRELAASTDTQYF
-	TRBD2	TRBV19	TRBJ2-1	TGTGCCAGTAGTACACTCACCCCCGGGACTAGCGATTATCTAGGTGAGCAGTTCTTC	CASSTLTPGTSDYLGEQFF
few	-	TRBV7-9	TRBJ2-1	TGTGCCAGCAGCTTAGTATCGGGCGGCCTTAGTGAGCAGTTCTTC	CASSLVSGGLSEQFF
-	TRBD2	TRBV30	TRBJ2-1	TGTGCCTGGAGTGGCTCTCCGGGACTAGCGGGAGGGTCCTCCTACAATGAGCAGTTCTTC	CAWSGSPGLAGGSSYNEQFF
-	TRBD2	TRBV28	TRBJ2-1	TGTGCCAGCAGTCTCATGGGACTAGCGGGAGGGAATGAGCAGTTCTTC	CASSLMGLAGGNEQFF
-	TRBD1	TRBV6-1	TRBJ1-2	TGTGCCAGCAGTGAAGGGACAGGCTACTATGGCTACACCTTC	CASSEGTGYYGYTF
many	-	TRBV12-3/TRBV12-4	TRBJ2-2	TGTGCCAGCAGTTTAGCCATATTTTTTCCCGGGGAGCTGTTTTTT	CASSLAIFFPGELFF
few	-	TRBV18	TRBJ2-1	TGTGCCAGCTCCCCTGCTATCGGGTTTCGTGAGCAGTTCTTC	CASSPAIGFREQFF
few	-	TRBV14	TRBJ2-7	TGTGCCAGCAGCCAAGGGCACTACGAGCAGTACTTC	CASSQGHYEQYF
-	-	TRBV30	TRBJ2-7	TGTGCCTGGAGTGTAAATCCCGGGTTCCGCAGGGACCTGTCGATCTCCTACGAGCAGTACTTC	CAWSVNPGFRRDLSISYEQYF
few	-	TRBV20-1	TRBJ2-1	TGCAGTGCTCATAAATCGGGGTACAATGAGCAGTTCTTC	CSAHKSGYNEQFF
many	TRBD1	TRBV2	TRBJ1-5	TGTGCCAGCGGGACAGGCAATCAGCCCCAGCATTTT	CASGTGNQPQHF
many	-	TRBV12-3/TRBV12-4	TRBJ1-1	TGTGCCAGCAGTTTCTACGGCGCTGAAGCTTTCTTT	CASSFYGAEAFF
-	TRBD1	TRBV19	TRBJ2-5	TGTGCCAGTAGTACGATCCGGGACAGACCCCAGTACTTC	CASSTIRDRPQYF
many	TRBD1	TRBV5-6	TRBJ2-2	TGTGCCAGCAGTGCAGGGGGACAGCACACCGGGGAGCTGTTTTTT	CASSAGGQHTGELFF
few	-	TRBV4-1	TRBJ2-2	TGCGCCAGCAGCCAAAACAGGGAGACCGGGGAGCTGTTTTTT	CASSQNRETGELFF
many	-	TRBV2	TRBJ2-3	TGTGCCAGCAGTGGAGAGGGCACAGATACAGATACGCAGTATTTT	CASSGEGTDTDTQYF
-	TRBD1	TRBV27	TRBJ2-2	TGTGCCAGCAGCTGGACAGGGATCAACACCGGGGAGCTGTTTTTT	CASSWTGINTGELFF
-	TRBD1	TRBV6-5	TRBJ2-1	TGTGCCAGCAGTTTCGGACAGGGAGGAAATGAGCAGTCCTTC	CASSFGQGGNEQSF
few	-	TRBV5-1	TRBJ1-6	TGCGCCAGCAGCTTAGAGGGGGGATGGAATTCACCCCTCCACTTT	CASSLEGGWNSPLHF
few	-	TRBV30	TRBJ1-2	TGTGCCTGGGGGAGGGGAAACTATGGCTACACCTTC	CAWGRGNYGYTF
many	-	TRBV11-1	TRBJ2-7	TGTGCCAGCAGCTCCCCCCGGGAGACTCACGAGCAGTACTTC	CASSSPRETHEQYF
many	-	TRBV11-2	TRBJ1-2	TGTGCCAGCAGCCCCTCGGGGGCCCACTATGGCTACACCTTC	CASSPSGAHYGYTF
few	TRBD2	TRBV7-9	TRBJ2-5	TGTGCCAGCAGCTTAGTCGCTAGCGGGAGTAAAAACCAAGAGACCCAGTACTTC	CASSLVASGSKNQETQYF
few	-	TRBV5-1	TRBJ2-7	TGCGCCAGCAGCTTCACTAGCTCCTACGAGCAGTACTTC	CASSFTSSYEQYF
few	-	TRBV2	TRBJ1-6	TGTGCCAGCAGTAGACAGGCCTATAATTCACCCCTCCACTTT	CASSRQAYNSPLHF
few	-	TRBV5-8	TRBJ2-7	TGTGCCAGCAGCACGGACTTAAACTACGAGCAGTACTTC	CASSTDLNYEQYF
many	-	TRBV5-1	TRBJ2-7	TGCGCCAGCAGTAAGACAGCCAGCTCCTACGAGCAGTACTTC	CASSKTASSYEQYF
few	-	TRBV28	TRBJ2-5	TGTGCCAGCAGTTTGGCACGAGGGACCCAGTACTTC	CASSLARGTQYF